A selection of T cell receptor beta chains follows, all from one sample in a study of cytomegalovirus exposure and HLA in healthy donors. The table came from immunoSEQ multiplex PCR; TCRdb's copy has only in-frame clones and leaves some out. The sample yields approximately 170,000 clones, approximately 71% seen once. Sequenced material: PBMCs. All receptors derive from a woman in her late teens or twenties in good health and CMV-seropositive. Each CDR3 is given with its conserved first and last residue. Each record gives: V gene, D gene, clone size, J gene, CDR3 DNA, CDR3 protein. The D gene is left open where the match is weak. The listing skips clone size in some rows; elsewhere it reads once, few, many or a size class.

>TRBV6-1|.|few|TRBJ2-7
TGTGCCAGCAGTGTGGCGGGGGCTAGCTCCTACGAGCAGTACTTC
CASSVAGASSYEQYF
>TRBV29-1|.|.|TRBJ2-2
TGCAGCGTGCGGACAGTCCTCACCGGGGAGCTGTTTTTT
CSVRTVLTGELFF
>TRBV11-2|.|.|TRBJ1-5
TGTGCCAGCAGCTTAGATCCAGGGAAGCACCAGCCCCAGCATTTT
CASSLDPGKHQPQHF
>TRBV7-9|TRBD1|.|TRBJ1-1
TGTGCCAGCAGCTTGGGGGACAGGGGGCGGCCGGACACTGAAGCTTTCTTT
CASSLGDRGRPDTEAFF
>TRBV10-3|.|.|TRBJ2-7
TGTGCCATCAGTGAGTCACGGACTCTCTCCTACGAGCAGTACTTC
CAISESRTLSYEQYF
>TRBV18|TRBD2|.|TRBJ2-3
TGTGCCAGCTCACCACCGGGCGGGAGGACAGTCGCAGATACGCAGTATTTT
CASSPPGGRTVADTQYF
>TRBV5-4|.|once|TRBJ1-1
TGTGCCAGCAGACCCAACCCAACAGGGAACACTGAAGCTTTCTTT
CASRPNPTGNTEAFF
>TRBV6-5|TRBD1|few|TRBJ2-1
TGTGCCAGCAGTTACTCGAACAGGGGATACAATGAGCAGTTCTTC
CASSYSNRGYNEQFF
>TRBV19|.|few|TRBJ2-5
TGTGCCAGTAGTACCTCAGGGTTCCAAGAGACCCAGTACTTC
CASSTSGFQETQYF
>TRBV5-1|TRBD1|.|TRBJ1-1
TGCGCCAGCAGCATAGACCAGGGGGCCAGGGCAGCTTTCTTT
CASSIDQGARAAFF
>TRBV6-6|TRBD1|.|TRBJ1-5
TGTGCCAGCAGTTACGCGGGGACAGAAAATCAGCCCCAGCATTTT
CASSYAGTENQPQHF
>TRBV7-2|.|.|TRBJ1-4
TGTGCCAGCAGCTCGACCGGGCCAGGGGCGGAAAAACTGTTTTTT
CASSSTGPGAEKLFF
>TRBV9|.|.|TRBJ2-5
TGTGCCAGCAGCGTAGACAGGTCGCAAGAGACCCAGTACTTC
CASSVDRSQETQYF
>TRBV2|.|.|TRBJ2-5
TGTGCCAGCAGTGTAGGAGGGACCCAGTACTTC
CASSVGGTQYF
>TRBV18|TRBD2|.|TRBJ2-3
TGTGCCAGCTCACCCGATGGCGGGGGGGCCTCTACGCAGTATTTT
CASSPDGGGASTQYF
>TRBV7-8|.|.|TRBJ1-3
TGTGCCAGCAGCCCTTTCGGCTCTGGAAACACCATATATTTT
CASSPFGSGNTIYF
>TRBV7-2|.|.|TRBJ2-5
TGTGCCAGCAGCTCAGACAGGTCGACCCAGTACTTC
CASSSDRSTQYF
>TRBV2|.|.|TRBJ2-5
TGTGCCAGCAGTGAAAACAGCCAAGAGACCCAGTACTTC
CASSENSQETQYF
>TRBV28|.|.|TRBJ1-1
TGTGCCAGCGGGGGCGCGTGGGACACTGAAGCTTTCTTT
CASGGAWDTEAFF
>TRBV20-1|.|.|TRBJ2-1
TGCAGTGCTAGATCGTCGCGGGAGCAGTTCTTC
CSARSSREQFF
>TRBV19|.|.|TRBJ1-1
TGTGCCAGTAATGGCGGTGTTGGTAGGAACACTGAAGCTTTCTTT
CASNGGVGRNTEAFF
>TRBV5-1|.|few|TRBJ2-6
TGCGCCAGCAGCGGACGCGGACAGTTTCCTGGGGCCAACGTCCTGACTTTC
CASSGRGQFPGANVLTF
>TRBV30|.|.|TRBJ2-7
TGTGCCTGGGGGGGGACGGTTTACGAGCAGTACTTC
CAWGGTVYEQYF
>TRBV2|.|.|TRBJ2-3
TGTGCCAGCAGTGTGGACAGCCAAAGCACAGATACGCAGTATTTT
CASSVDSQSTDTQYF
>TRBV5-1|TRBD1|once|TRBJ1-2
TGCGCCAGCAGCTTCTATACCCCATCGGGACAGGGCTCCGGCTACACCTTC
CASSFYTPSGQGSGYTF
>TRBV6-1|TRBD1|.|TRBJ2-1
TGTGCCAGCAGTGAGGCCAGGGGGCAGGGGAATGAGCAGTTCTTC
CASSEARGQGNEQFF
>TRBV6-5|TRBD1|.|TRBJ1-2
TGTGCCAGCAGTTACGTCCTCAGGGGGACTTTGGGCTACACCTTC
CASSYVLRGTLGYTF
>TRBV6-5|.|.|TRBJ2-7
TGTGCCAGCAGTTACGAGGACAGCCTGGCCTACGAGCAGTACTTC
CASSYEDSLAYEQYF
>TRBV4-3|.|.|TRBJ1-3
TGCGCCAGCAGCCAAGCCTGGGCGGGCGCTGGAAACACCATATATTTT
CASSQAWAGAGNTIYF